The 5 T cell receptor beta chains below were found in one sample sequenced in a study of CD8+ T cells in alopecia areata (dated by TCRdb to 2016 to 2018). Libraries were made using the immunoSEQ multiplex PCR assay. For TCR sequencing, RNA was extracted from every sample and reverse transcribed into cDNA to serve as template. As stored in TCRdb, this immuneACCESS dataset retains in-frame rearrangements with V and J assigned. A fraction of the clones does not appear; measured against another copy, unresolved V genes explain less than half of the discrepancy, and the remainder lacks a known reason. Counted in this sample were 200,000 to 250,000 clones; around 65% of them appeared once. The leading ten clones occupy roughly 4.2% of the sample. This sample's time point label indicates: about four weeks on oral tofacitinib. This specimen's treatment or condition label, per the study, means: oral pan-JAK inhibitor, 5-10 mg twice daily.

Source: CD4+ T cells sorted from blood, taken at week 4, from a patient treated with tofacitinib. Receptors were obtained from a human donor with alopecia areata.

V and J are TRBV2 and TRBJ2-7, with 9 bases lining up with TRBD1. With V trimmed by 10 bases and J by 1 base, 17 bases remained unmatched. The germline gives CDR1 SNHLY, CDR2 FYNNEI. CDR3 length: 17 amino acids. In DNA form, the CDR3 reads TGTGCCAACCTCACCGGGACAGGGAGACCCAAATCCTACGAGCAGTACTTC. Residues: CANLTGTGRPKSYEQYF.

This clone was detected once. The chain couples TRBV9 to TRBJ2-7; D is unclear. In germline, CDR1 is SGDLS, CDR2 YYNGEE. Trimming removed 0 bases from V and 0 bases from J, with 4 bases in between. This CDR3 region has 13 residues. CDR3 sequence (DNA): TGTGCCAGCAGCGTAGGTGTCTCCTACGAGCAGTACTTC. Residues: CASSVGVSYEQYF.

V and J are TRBV29-1 and TRBJ2-2; unclear D gene. CDR1 is SQVTM, CDR2 ANQGSEA, per germline. This CDR3 has 11 amino acids. V gave up 7 bases and J gave up 6 bases, with 9 bases separating them. The CDR3 region is CSAGEPGELFF. The CDR3 region has the DNA TGCAGCGCCGGCGAGCCCGGGGAGCTGTTTTTT.

V gene TRBV2 combines with J gene TRBJ2-1; the match to TRBD2 covers 13 bases. Looked up from germline, CDR1 is SNHLY and CDR2 is FYNNEI. Trimming took 5 bases from V and 8 from J; bases not matched to a gene: 6. CDR3 length: 15 residues. The CDR3 DNA reads TGTGCCAGCAGTCAGACTAGCGGGGGGATCGATGAGCAGTTCTTC. Encoded protein: CASSQTSGGIDEQFF.

This chain links TRBV29-1 with TRBJ2-3; no reliable D call. Trimming shortened V by 8 bases and J by 3 bases, and 6 bases separated the two germline ends. This CDR3 has 10 amino acids. Germline loops: CDR1 SQVTM, CDR2 ANQGSEA. The CDR3: CSLGTDTQYF. CDR3 sequence (DNA): TGCAGCCTTGGGACAGATACGCAGTATTTT.